One and the same sample provided the 27 T cell receptor beta chains below, sequenced in a study of cytomegalovirus exposure and HLA in healthy donors. PCR used 60 Vbeta primers and 13 Jbeta primers. Here immunoSEQ multiplex PCR was the method, and the copy in TCRdb shows in-frame clones only, minus some. The data contain approximately 93,000 clones, about two thirds of them singletons. Sequencing was performed on PBMCs. The receptors derive from a boy aged 5-17 years in good health and CMV-seropositive.

V usage is TRBV2 and J usage is TRBJ2-7; 11 bases map to TRBD2. The V gene end was trimmed by 6 bases and the J gene end by 3 bases; junction bases not matched to a gene: 4. Germline V gene data show CDR1 as SNHLY and CDR2 as FYNNEI. This CDR3 comprises 14 residues. CDR3 sequence reads: CASRSTSGSYEQYF. The CDR3 DNA reads TGTGCCAGCAGGTCAACTAGCGGGAGCTACGAGCAGTACTTC.

A few counts support this clone. J is TRBJ2-2 and V is TRBV30; 7 bases agree with TRBD1. Looked up from germline, CDR1 is GTSNPN and CDR2 is SVGIG (reference sequence). The CDR3 covers 15 residues. V lost 5 bases and J lost 2; bases outside the gene matches: 8. The CDR3 region has the DNA TGTGCCTGGGAACCTCGGGACAGAAACACCGGGGAGCTGTTTTTT. Residues: CAWEPRDRNTGELFF.

The rearrangement links TRBV12-5 to TRBJ2-1; TRBD2 aligns across 7 bases. V dropped 3 bases and J dropped 0; count of bases not matched to a gene: 11. The CDR3 runs to 18 residues. CDR1 is LGHNT, CDR2 FRNRAP, per germline. DNA for the CDR3: TGTGCTAGTGGTTTTCAGACTAGCCAAAGGAGCTCCTACAATGAGCAGTTCTTC. It specifies CASGFQTSQRSSYNEQFF. Based on the CDR3 plus reference TRBV12-5 and TRBJ2-1, the full variable domain is DARVTQTPRHKVTEMGQEVTMRCQPILGHNTVFWYRQTMMQGLELLAYFRNRAPLDDSGMPKDRFSAEMPDATLATLKIQPSEPRDSAVYFCASGFQTSQRSSYNEQFFGPGTRLTVL.

This chain links TRBV27 with TRBJ2-2, with 7 positions matching TRBD2. The length of the CDR3 is 17 residues. Trimming removed 5 bases from V and 6 bases from J; junction bases left unmatched: 15. Germline CDR1 MNHEY, CDR2 SMNVEV (reference sequence). The CDR3 DNA sequence: TGTGCCAGCAGTGGAGGACGGGGACTAAAGGAAGCCGGGGAGCTGTTTTTT. Amino acid sequence: CASSGGRGLKEAGELFF.

This rearrangement joins TRBV4-3 to TRBJ2-7, with 8 bases that match TRBD1. This CDR3 is 15 amino acids long. The germline CDR1 and CDR2 sequences are LGHNA and YSLEER. Unmatched junction bases numbered 6, after V lost 1 base and J lost 4 bases. The DNA for the CDR3 is TGCGCCAGCAGCCAAGCCAGGGGGCCATATTACGAGCAGTACTTC. Amino acid sequence: CASSQARGPYYEQYF.

This chain uses TRBV10-3 with TRBJ1-4; 8 bases line up with TRBD1. CDR1 and CDR2 from the germline V gene are ENHRY and SYGVKD. V lost 8 bases, J lost 8 bases, and 16 bases stayed unmatched. There are 16 residues in the CDR3. CDR3 in DNA: TGTGCCATCGGAGAAGGTGGACAGGGTTGGGAGGAAAAACTGTTTTTT. It is translated as CAIGEGGQGWEEKLFF.

CDR3 sequence: CASSQGQGALYEQYF. The CDR3 region has the DNA TGTGCCAGTAGTCAGGGACAGGGGGCCCTCTACGAGCAGTACTTC. The rearrangement links TRBV19 to TRBJ2-7; 12 nucleotides align to TRBD1. V was clipped by 5 bases and J by 3 bases; unmatched bases: 5. The CDR3 totals 15 residues. Germline values: CDR1 LNHDA, CDR2 SQIVND (reference sequence).

The chain links TRBV28 to TRBJ2-2; TRBD2 matches at 7 bases. Germline CDR1 reads MDHEN; CDR2 reads SYDVKM. After removal of 8 bases from V and 4 bases from J, the junction contained 7 bases not matched to a gene. The CDR3 totals 14 residues. For the CDR3, the DNA is TGTGCCAGCCTTAACGGGAGGAGCACCGGGGAGCTGTTTTTT. Encoded protein: CASLNGRSTGELFF.

The rearrangement joins TRBV7-2 to TRBJ1-5; TRBD1 matches 7 bases. From germline, CDR1 is SGHTA and CDR2 FQGNSA. With 3 bases clipped from V and 2 bases from J, the junction kept 4 bases outside the gene matches. CDR3 length: 15 residues. CDR3: CASSLIDRGNQPQHF. CDR3 coding DNA: TGTGCCAGCAGCTTGATCGACAGGGGCAATCAGCCCCAGCATTTT.

This chain joins TRBV7-9 and TRBJ2-5, with 8 positions matching TRBD2. Per germline, CDR1 SEHNR and CDR2 FQNEAQ (reference sequence). This CDR3 is built from 14 residues. V shed 4 bases, J shed 7 bases, and the junction held 8 bases outside the gene matches. CDR3 region: CASSSGLVYGTQYF. CDR3 DNA: TGTGCCAGCAGCTCGGGACTAGTCTATGGGACCCAGTACTTC.

The chain couples TRBV5-6 to TRBJ2-1, with D possibly matching TRBD2 (6 bases). The CDR3 has 14 amino acids. CDR1 is SGHDT, CDR2 YYEEEE, per germline. Trimming took 2 bases from V and 7 from J, leaving 13 bases between them. The CDR3 nucleotides read TGTGCCAGCAGCTTCGCGGGATTAAGGAATGAGCAGTTCTTC. Its protein is CASSFAGLRNEQFF.

This clone was recorded only once. CDR3 protein: CASSPGQGAEQYF. The CDR3 DNA sequence: TGTGCCAGCAGTCCCGGACAGGGGGCCGAGCAGTACTTC. The chain has TRBV2 and TRBJ2-7; 11 nucleotides align to TRBD1. J gave up 6 bases and V 5 bases, and 3 bases lay outside the gene matches. Germline-derived CDR1 and CDR2 are SNHLY and FYNNEI. The CDR3 spans 13 residues. Together with reference TRBV2 and TRBJ2-7, the CDR3 gives the full variable domain: EPEVTQTPSHQVTQMGQEVILRCVPISNHLYFYWYRQILGQKVEFLVSFYNNEISEKSEIFDDQFSVERPDGSNFTLKIRSTKLEDSAMYFCASSPGQGAEQYFGPGTRLTVT.

V and J are TRBV5-1 and TRBJ2-3, with no clear D. Trimming shortened V by 3 bases and J by 5 bases, and 7 bases separated the two germline ends. This CDR3 is 12 amino acids long. Germline values: CDR1 SGHRS, CDR2 YFSETQ. In DNA form, the CDR3 reads TGCGCCAGCAGCTCAGGTTTAGATACGCAGTATTTT. As protein: CASSSGLDTQYF.

V gene TRBV6-6 combines with J gene TRBJ1-1; D is ambiguous. The ends were cut back, 3 bases at V and 5 bases at J, with 10 bases in the middle. The germline V gene encodes CDR1 MNHNY and CDR2 SVGAGI (reference sequence). The CDR3 sequence is 13 residues long. The CDR3 DNA is TGTGCCAGCAGTTATAGGGCGGGTACTGAAGCTTTCTTT. Amino acids: CASSYRAGTEAFF.

The sample holds one count of this clone. The chain links TRBV5-1 to TRBJ2-1; tentatively, D is TRBD1 (7 bases). Deletions cut 2 bases from V and 4 bases from J, with 10 bases between. CDR1 is SGHRS, CDR2 YFSETQ, per germline. The CDR3 length is 14 residues. CDR3 sequence (DNA): TGCGCCAGCAGCTTCCCAGGGGGGTACAATGAGCAGTTCTTC. Amino acid sequence: CASSFPGGYNEQFF. The full variable domain, with the rest looked up from reference TRBV5-1 and TRBJ2-1, is KAGVTQTPRYLIKTRGQQVTLSCSPISGHRSVSWYQQTPGQGLQFLFEYFSETQRNKGNFPGRFSGRQFSNSRSEMNVSTLELGDSALYLCASSFPGGYNEQFFGPGTRLTVL.

This clone was detected only once. This chain uses TRBV19 with TRBJ1-1; 9 bases are a match to TRBD1. CDR3 length: 14 residues. Trimming cost V 6 bases and J 7 bases; bases outside gene matches: 9. The germline V gene has CDR1 LNHDA and CDR2 SQIVND (reference sequence). The CDR3 region is CASRQGAGKYEAFF. The CDR3 DNA is TGTGCCAGTAGACAGGGGGCAGGTAAATATGAAGCTTTCTTT.

The count of this clone is one. The chain carries TRBV2 and TRBJ2-7; D perhaps matches TRBD1 (5 bases). Trimming cost V 3 bases and J 0 bases, with 9 bases left between them. The germline gives CDR1 SNHLY, CDR2 FYNNEI. The CDR3 loop spans 14 amino acids. The CDR3 coding sequence is TGTGCCAGCAGTGATAGCAGGGCCTCCTACGAGCAGTACTTC. Its protein is CASSDSRASYEQYF.

This clone was counted only a few times. The chain carries TRBV5-5 and TRBJ2-5, with 7 bases identical to TRBD2. V trimming: 1 base; J trimming: 5 bases; junction bases outside the gene matches: 8. The CDR3 contains 15 residues. The V gene's germline CDR1 is SGHKS and CDR2 YYEKEE (reference sequence). Here the CDR3 reads CASSLIAGEGETQYF. The CDR3 coding sequence is TGTGCCAGCAGCTTGATCGCGGGAGAGGGTGAGACCCAGTACTTC.

This chain joins TRBV5-6 and TRBJ2-7; D ambiguous. Trimming took 5 bases from V and 3 from J, leaving 9 bases between them. Germline V gene data show CDR1 as SGHDT and CDR2 as YYEEEE. CDR3 length equals 12 residues. The CDR3 DNA reads TGTGCCAGCAGTCAGGTGTACTACGAGCAGTACTTC. Protein: CASSQVYYEQYF. The full variable domain, its missing parts supplied by reference TRBV5-6 and TRBJ2-7, is DAGVTQSPTHLIKTRGQQVTLRCSPKSGHDTVSWYQQALGQGPQFIFQYYEEEERQRGNFPDRFSGHQFPNYSSELNVNALLLGDSALYLCASSQVYYEQYFGPGTRLTVT.

J is TRBJ1-1 and V is TRBV6-6; TRBD1 matches at 8 bases. This CDR3 has 16 residues. CDR1 is MNHNY, CDR2 SVGAGI, per germline (reference sequence). V lost 5 bases, J lost 3 bases, and 11 bases stayed unmatched. The CDR3: CASSRKPAGQDTEAFF. The CDR3 DNA reads TGTGCCAGCAGTCGAAAACCGGCGGGACAGGACACTGAAGCTTTCTTT.

In its sample, this clone was seen once. V gene TRBV11-1 combines with J gene TRBJ2-3; the match to TRBD2 covers 11 bases. Trimming removed 3 bases from V and 2 bases from J; junction bases left unmatched: 7. This CDR3 is built from 17 residues. The germline V gene has CDR1 SGHAT and CDR2 FQDESV (reference sequence). The CDR3, as DNA: TGTGCCAGCAGCTTCACCCAGACTAGCGGGGCCACAGATACGCAGTATTTT. Translation gives CASSFTQTSGATDTQYF.

The table lists this clone with a few counts. The chain employs TRBV6-5 and TRBJ2-7, with 7 bases that match TRBD2. This CDR3 contains 13 residues. Germline trimming cut 5 bases from V and 3 bases from J; bases unmatched to any gene: 4. Germline assignment: CDR1 MNHEY and CDR2 SVGAGI. The CDR3 is CASSRDYNYEQYF. CDR3 sequence (DNA): TGTGCCAGCAGTCGGGACTACAACTACGAGCAGTACTTC.

The chain combines TRBV7-3 with TRBJ2-5, with 9 nucleotides matching TRBD2. The V gene's germline CDR1 is SGHTA and CDR2 FQGTGA. V lost 5 bases and J lost 2; bases outside the gene matches: 6. The CDR3 is 15 amino acids. In DNA, the CDR3 is TGTGCCAGCAGCCAGACTAGCGGAAGACAAGAGACCCAGTACTTC. It encodes CASSQTSGRQETQYF.

This chain uses TRBV2 with TRBJ1-1; no definite D call. CDR3 length: 15 residues. From germline, CDR1 is SNHLY and CDR2 FYNNEI. Trimming took 6 bases from V and 4 from J, leaving 18 bases between them. The chain's CDR3 is CASSPPAGLGTEAFF. For the CDR3, the DNA is TGTGCCAGCAGCCCCCCCGCCGGGTTGGGCACTGAAGCTTTCTTT.

The chain couples TRBV10-2 to TRBJ2-3, with 8 bases identical to TRBD2. From germline, CDR1 is WSHSY and CDR2 SAAADI. J lost 2 bases, V lost 8 bases, and 3 bases had no gene match. The CDR3 is 13 residues long. CDR3 bases: TGCGCCAGCCGGGGGGGGAACACAGATACGCAGTATTTT. Translating gives CASRGGNTDTQYF.

In its sample, this clone was seen a few times. The chain is built from TRBV2 and TRBJ2-5, with TRBD1 as a possible D gene (5 bases). Trimming pared 4 bases from V and 1 base from J, leaving 7 bases between. CDR1 SNHLY and CDR2 FYNNEI come from the germline V gene. CDR3 length equals 13 residues. CDR3 in amino acids: CASSGQIQETQYF. The CDR3 DNA reads TGTGCCAGCAGTGGACAGATCCAAGAGACCCAGTACTTC.

The chain links TRBV9 to TRBJ2-5; D is uncertain. Trimming removed 2 bases at V and 2 bases at J, with 10 bases between. This CDR3 comprises 14 residues. Germline CDR1 SGDLS, CDR2 YYNGEE. CDR3 amino acids: CASSVLGGQETQYF. CDR3 sequence (DNA): TGTGCCAGCAGCGTTCTCGGCGGTCAAGAGACCCAGTACTTC.